One and the same sample provided the 20 T cell receptor beta chains below, sequenced in a study of blood T cell repertoires in COVID-19. The data were produced by immunoSEQ multiplex PCR, yet TCRdb's version contains in-frame clones alone and is incomplete. The sample shows tens of thousands of clones, around nine tenths of them seen only once. Sequenced input: peripheral blood. These receptor sequences come from a human donor with active COVID-19. The donor label of this sample is uncertain.

This chain uses TRBV9 with TRBJ2-3; the match to TRBD2 covers 7 bases. CDR1 is SGDLS, CDR2 YYNGEE, per germline. The CDR3 contains 14 residues. V lost 4 bases, J lost 2 bases, and 4 bases stayed unmatched. The chain's CDR3 is CASSPGTTTDTQYF. CDR3 DNA: TGTGCCAGCAGCCCCGGGACTACCACAGATACGCAGTATTTT.

The gene calls are TRBV7-9 and TRBJ2-1, with D maybe TRBD2 (5 bases). V shed 0 bases and J shed 6 bases, with 9 bases lying between them. Germline CDR1 SEHNR, CDR2 FQNEAQ (reference sequence). The CDR3 extends over 14 amino acids. The CDR3 reads CASSLAGVPNEQFF. CDR3 sequence (DNA): TGTGCCAGCAGCTTAGCGGGAGTTCCCAATGAGCAGTTCTTC.

The V gene is TRBV5-1, the J gene TRBJ2-7; weak D call: TRBD2 (6 bases). The CDR3 spans 12 residues. Trimming pared 0 bases from V and 6 bases from J, leaving 7 bases between. Germline values: CDR1 SGHRS, CDR2 YFSETQ. The CDR3 loop is CASSLVGGEQYF. The DNA for the CDR3 is TGCGCCAGCAGCTTGGTGGGGGGCGAGCAGTACTTC.

The CDR3 DNA reads as TGCGCCAGCAGCCCGTGGGGCCAGGGAAATCGGGCCGGGGAGCTGTTTTTT. Translated: CASSPWGQGNRAGELFF. This sequence joins TRBV5-1 and TRBJ2-2; D is possibly TRBD1 (5 bases). This CDR3 spans 17 amino acids. The germline CDR1 and CDR2 sequences are SGHRS and YFSETQ. Trimming took 4 bases from V and 6 from J, leaving 22 bases between them.

The chain has TRBV19 and TRBJ1-1, with 7 positions matching TRBD1. V shed 7 bases and J 4 bases; nucleotides not matched to a gene: 9. The germline CDR1 and CDR2 sequences are LNHDA and SQIVND (reference sequence). This CDR3 comprises 14 residues. The CDR3 loop is CASNPQGMSTEAFF. DNA of the CDR3: TGTGCCAGTAACCCACAGGGGATGAGCACTGAAGCTTTCTTT. The complete variable domain, with remaining parts taken from reference TRBV19 and TRBJ1-1, reads DGGITQSPKYLFRKEGQNVTLSCEQNLNHDAMYWYRQDPGQGLRLIYYSQIVNDFQKGDIAEGYSVSREKKESFPLTVTSAQKNPTAFYLCASNPQGMSTEAFFGQGTRLTVV.

Only one count was recorded for this clone. The gene calls are TRBV5-5 and TRBJ2-7; 7 bases line up with TRBD1. Trimming at V came to 4 bases and at J to 2 bases, leaving 6 bases not matched to a gene. This CDR3 region has 14 residues. Germline values: CDR1 SGHKS, CDR2 YYEKEE (reference sequence). The CDR3 sequence: CASSHPTGPYEQYF. The CDR3 DNA reads TGTGCCAGCAGCCACCCGACAGGGCCCTACGAGCAGTACTTC.

The V gene is TRBV5-1, the J gene TRBJ2-7; TRBD2 is a possible D gene (7 bases). Looked up from germline, CDR1 is SGHRS and CDR2 is YFSETQ. The CDR3 totals 15 residues. The germline V and J ends were trimmed by 0 bases and 5 bases, with 15 bases remaining between them. The CDR3 DNA follows: TGCGCCAGCAGCTTGGTTGCGGGGGCGGTGAACGAGCAGTACTTC. It specifies CASSLVAGAVNEQYF.

The rearrangement joins TRBV5-1 to TRBJ2-7, with 10 bases that match TRBD1. Germline V gene sequence: CDR1 SGHRS, CDR2 YFSETQ. This CDR3 has 15 residues. V dropped 7 bases and J dropped 0; count of bases not matched to a gene: 7. CDR3 residues: CASSQWDRGSYEQYF. DNA for the CDR3: TGCGCCAGCTCTCAATGGGACAGGGGCTCCTACGAGCAGTACTTC. Full variable domain (rest looked up from reference TRBV5-1 and TRBJ2-7): KAGVTQTPRYLIKTRGQQVTLSCSPISGHRSVSWYQQTPGQGLQFLFEYFSETQRNKGNFPGRFSGRQFSNSRSEMNVSTLELGDSALYLCASSQWDRGSYEQYFGPGTRLTVT.

The chain couples TRBV7-6 to TRBJ1-5, with D possibly matching TRBD1 (6 bases). V lost 4 bases to trimming and J lost 1 base, with 14 bases between them. This CDR3 comprises 16 residues. The germline CDR1 and CDR2 sequences are SGHVS and FNYEAQ. CDR3 residues: CASSWSRTVSNQPQHF. In DNA, the CDR3 is TGTGCCAGCAGCTGGTCACGGACAGTAAGCAATCAGCCCCAGCATTTT.

The CDR3 nucleotides read TGTGCCAGCAGCCAGCTTACTAGCGGGACTAGCACAGATACGCAGTATTTT. Translation gives CASSQLTSGTSTDTQYF. The gene calls are TRBV3-1 (or the pseudogene TRBV3-2) and TRBJ2-3, with 10 nucleotides matching TRBD2. The CDR3 is 17 residues long. V shed 3 bases and J 0 bases; nucleotides not matched to a gene: 6. CDR1 LGHDT and CDR2 YNNKEL come from the germline V gene (reference sequence).

The rearrangement uses TRBV6-6 and TRBJ2-1, with 8 bases lining up with TRBD1. This CDR3 region has 15 residues. J lost 4 bases, V lost 5 bases, and 7 bases had no gene match. Germline loops: CDR1 MNHNY, CDR2 SVGAGI (reference sequence). DNA for the CDR3: TGTGCCAGCAGTGACCCGGGACAGGTTTACAATGAGCAGTTCTTC. Translated, it gives CASSDPGQVYNEQFF.

V usage is TRBV7-9 and J usage is TRBJ2-2; D not resolved. The CDR3 has 12 residues. CDR1 is SEHNR and CDR2 is FQNEAQ in the germline V gene (reference sequence). With 3 bases removed from V and 7 bases from J, the gap between germline ends came to 6 bases. The CDR3 loop reads CASSFYIGELFF. DNA for the CDR3: TGTGCCAGCAGCTTTTACATCGGGGAGCTGTTTTTT.

The chain links TRBV18 to TRBJ2-1, with a weak D call TRBD2 (6 bases). V lost 2 bases, J lost 7 bases, and 15 bases lay in between. The germline V gene encodes CDR1 KGHSH and CDR2 LQKENI. The CDR3 extends over 15 amino acids. CDR3 protein: CASSPLGTEGNEQFF. CDR3 DNA sequence: TGTGCCAGCTCACCATTAGGGACTGAGGGTAATGAGCAGTTCTTC.

This CDR3 is CASSQGATPIDEQYF. CDR3 nucleotides: TGTGCCAGCAGCCAAGGGGCTACCCCTATCGACGAGCAGTACTTC. This chain links TRBV7-8 with TRBJ2-7; TRBD1 might be the D (5 bases). Per germline, CDR1 SGHVS and CDR2 FQNEAQ. V lost 5 bases and J 5 bases, leaving 19 bases between the germline ends. This CDR3 has 15 residues.

The chain recombines TRBV7-6 with TRBJ2-1; a weak D match, TRBD2 (6 bases). The CDR3 sequence is 13 residues long. Trimming pared 5 bases from V and 8 bases from J, leaving 13 bases between. The germline V gene has CDR1 SGHVS and CDR2 FNYEAQ. In DNA, the CDR3 is TGTGCCAGCAGCGGAGGGCCCCGCGATGAGCAGTTCTTC. It specifies CASSGGPRDEQFF.

The chain has TRBV6-2 or TRBV6-3 and TRBJ2-1; 7 bases fit TRBD2. This CDR3 spans 14 amino acids. CDR1 is MNHEY, CDR2 SVGEGT, per germline. The V segment lost 1 base and the J segment 9 bases; nucleotides outside the gene matches: 6. The DNA of the CDR3 is TGTGCCAGCAGTTACTATGGGCGCGGGAGTGAGCAGTTCTTC. Protein product: CASSYYGRGSEQFF.

V gene TRBV3-1 (or the pseudogene TRBV3-2) combines with J gene TRBJ1-2; a weak D match, TRBD1 (6 bases). This CDR3 comprises 15 residues. Trimming took off 4 bases at V and 3 bases at J, with 15 bases between the two ends. CDR1 is LGHDT and CDR2 is YNNKEL in the germline V gene (reference sequence). As DNA, the CDR3 is TGTGCCAGCAGCCTCGAGGGGGTGGACGACTATGGCTACACCTTC. Protein sequence: CASSLEGVDDYGYTF.

In regard to this clone: An end of the junction differs from the germline gene, which may be a read error. The same CDR3 arises from other DNA sequences in this sample as well. J is TRBJ1-1 and V is TRBV7-9; D possibly corresponds to TRBD1 (5 bases). Germline-derived CDR1 and CDR2 are SEHNR and FQNEAQ (reference sequence). The CDR3 has 14 residues. CDR3 sequence (DNA): TGCGCCAGCAGCTTATTTCAGGGTAACACTGAAGCTTTCTTT. Amino acids: CASSLFQGNTEAFF.

The rearrangement joins TRBV6-5 to TRBJ1-1; TRBD1 aligns across 8 bases. The ends lost 5 bases at V and 6 bases at J; junction bases unmatched: 11. The CDR3 is 15 residues long. Germline V CDR1 and CDR2: MNHEY, SVGAGI. Here the CDR3 reads CASSPSRQGYPEAFF. Written as DNA, the CDR3 is TGTGCCAGCAGTCCTAGCCGACAGGGGTATCCTGAAGCTTTCTTT.

The chain links TRBV23-1 to TRBJ2-1, with D perhaps matching TRBD2 (7 bases). TRBV23-1 is an ORF; its function is uncertain. Trimming cost V 0 bases and J 4 bases, with 16 bases left between them. The CDR3 has 17 residues. Here the CDR3 DNA reads TGCGCCAGCAGTCAATCGGCGGGGGCCCCAACGTACAATGAGCAGTTCTTC. Translated, it gives CASSQSAGAPTYNEQFF.